Each of the 14 T cell receptor beta chains below was sequenced from the same sample in a study of T cell repertoires in cytomegalovirus infection. TCRdb re-analysed the reads in MiXCR, keeping a single row per CDR3 protein. The table includes about 830,000 distinct CDR3 sequences, about 33% detected once. Their antigen targets remain unknown. The sequenced sample was cultured CD8+ T cells from PBMCs, obtained from culture after CMV antigen stimulation. Receptors were obtained from a human donor in good health (CMV status not recorded). Some clones in this sample may be carry-over from other donors' samples.

This clonotype was counted ten times or more. The J gene is TRBJ2-1, the V gene TRBV7-6; no firm D call. Trimming removed 9 bases from V and 4 bases from J, with 13 bases in between. CDR1 is SGHVS, CDR2 FNYEAQ, per germline. This CDR3 is 13 amino acids long. In nucleotides, the CDR3 is TGTGCCAGTTGCCTGGGGATATACAATGAGCAGTTCTTC. It yields the protein CASCLGIYNEQFF.

This clonotype occurred a few times. The chain employs TRBV5-6 and TRBJ2-1; no firm D call. V was trimmed by 1 base and J by 8 bases, leaving 7 bases between them. The CDR3 has 12 amino acids. CDR1 is SGHDT and CDR2 is YYEEEE in the germline V gene. For the CDR3, the DNA is TGTGCCAGCAGCTTGTCACAGTATGAGCAGTTCTTC. Translated: CASSLSQYEQFF.

The V call is TRBV7-9, the J call TRBJ1-1; tentatively, D is TRBD1 (5 bases). This CDR3 spans 15 amino acids. The germline V gene encodes CDR1 SEHNR and CDR2 FQNEAQ (reference sequence). V was cut by 3 bases and J by 7 bases, with 18 bases left in between. CDR3 DNA sequence: TGTGCCAGCAGCTTGTACCAGGGAGGGTACAATGAAGCTTTCTTT. Translation gives CASSLYQGGYNEAFF.

This clonotype was detected many times. This chain uses TRBV6-1 with TRBJ2-1, with D unresolved. Trimming pared 6 bases from V and 4 bases from J, leaving 7 bases between. The CDR3 totals 12 residues. Germline CDR1 reads MNHNS; CDR2 reads SASEGT. The chain's CDR3 is CASSRVYNEQFF. The CDR3, as DNA: TGTGCCAGCAGCCGGGTATACAATGAGCAGTTCTTC.

V usage is TRBV7-9 and J usage is TRBJ1-2; tentative D call: TRBD1 (5 bases). Per germline, CDR1 SEHNR and CDR2 FQNEAQ (reference sequence). The CDR3 runs to 12 residues. Trimming shortened V by 10 bases and J by 5 bases, and 14 bases separated the two germline ends. The CDR3 sequence is CAIGGGGYGYTF. In DNA, the CDR3 is TGTGCCATCGGGGGAGGAGGGTATGGCTACACCTTC.

This clonotype was picked up many times. The rearrangement uses TRBV27 and TRBJ1-2; a weak D match, TRBD1 (5 bases). The CDR3 runs to 13 residues. V was pared by 3 bases and J by 4 bases, with 9 bases between. CDR1 and CDR2 (germline): MNHEY, SMNVEV (reference sequence). CDR3 DNA: TGTGCCAGCAGTTTGGGGCAGGGCTATGGCTACACCTTC. It yields the protein CASSLGQGYGYTF.

As DNA, the CDR3 is TGTGCCAGCAGCTTAGGTTTCGGGGGCTCCTACAATGAGCAGTTCTTC. Its translation: CASSLGFGGSYNEQFF. V and J are TRBV7-9 and TRBJ2-1, with a possible D match to TRBD2 (6 bases). Trimming removed 1 base from V and 0 bases from J, with 10 bases in between. The CDR3 consists of 16 residues. Germline lookup yields CDR1 SEHNR and CDR2 FQNEAQ (reference sequence).

This chain links TRBV27 with TRBJ2-1; 10 positions match TRBD2. With V trimmed by 5 bases and J by 7 bases, 5 bases remained unmatched. CDR3 length: 14 amino acids. Germline CDR1 reads MNHEY; CDR2 reads SMNVEV (reference sequence). The chain's CDR3 is CASSEAGGLNEQFF. The DNA for the CDR3 is TGTGCCAGCAGTGAAGCGGGGGGGCTAAATGAGCAGTTCTTC.

In its sample, this clonotype was seen many times. V and J are TRBV7-2 and TRBJ1-2; D might be TRBD1 (6 bases). V was cut by 7 bases and J by 0 bases, with 27 bases left in between. Germline values: CDR1 SGHTA, CDR2 FQGNSA. The CDR3 has 19 amino acids. The CDR3 region is CASNPARGAFDPTNYGYTF. DNA for the CDR3: TGTGCCAGCAACCCAGCGCGGGGGGCGTTCGATCCGACTAACTATGGCTACACCTTC.

The chain carries TRBV9 and TRBJ1-4; maybe TRBD1 (5 bases). V dropped 3 bases and J dropped 5 bases, with 14 bases sitting between them. Germline V gene data show CDR1 as SGDLS and CDR2 as YYNGEE. The CDR3 runs 15 residues. The CDR3 protein is CASSDRDLQNEKLFF. The CDR3 DNA is TGTGCCAGCAGCGATAGGGACCTACAAAATGAAAAACTGTTTTTT.

The rearrangement joins TRBV18 to TRBJ1-2, with TRBD1 matching over 7 bases. With 3 bases clipped from V and 4 bases from J, the junction kept 8 bases outside the gene matches. Germline V gene sequence: CDR1 KGHSH, CDR2 LQKENI. This CDR3 spans 15 amino acids. DNA of the CDR3: TGTGCCAGCTCACCTCTATCTCGGGACAGCTATGGCTACACCTTC. This encodes CASSPLSRDSYGYTF.

The CDR3 sequence is CASGGHGYTF. CDR3 nucleotide sequence: TGTGCCAGCGGAGGGCATGGCTACACCTTC. The chain recombines TRBV7-9 with TRBJ1-2; D unresolved. V shed 8 bases and J shed 6 bases, with 7 bases lying between them. Per germline, CDR1 SEHNR and CDR2 FQNEAQ (reference sequence). This CDR3 is built from 10 residues.

The genes are TRBV7-9 and TRBJ1-1; D uncertain. CDR3 length: 15 residues. V was shortened by 5 bases and J by 5 bases, with 18 bases between the two germline ends. The germline V gene has CDR1 SEHNR and CDR2 FQNEAQ (reference sequence). The CDR3 reads CASSPDGPTTTEAFF. CDR3 sequence (DNA): TGTGCCAGCAGCCCCGACGGACCGACGACGACTGAAGCTTTCTTT. Full variable domain (outside the CDR3, taken from reference TRBV7-9 and TRBJ1-1): DTGVSQNPRHKITKRGQNVTFRCDPISEHNRLYWYRQTLGQGPEFLTYFQNEAQLEKSRLLSDRFSAERPKGSFSTLEIQRTEQGDSAMYLCASSPDGPTTTEAFFGQGTRLTVV.

The rearrangement joins TRBV6-5 to TRBJ2-1; D unresolved. Germline V gene sequence: CDR1 MNHEY, CDR2 SVGAGI. This CDR3 is built from 15 residues. V was shortened by 2 bases and J by 6 bases, with 14 bases between the two germline ends. CDR3 region: CASSYASPLGNEQFF. In DNA, the CDR3 is TGTGCCAGCAGTTACGCCAGCCCCCTAGGCAATGAGCAGTTCTTC.